Sequencing of this TCR beta chain was carried out in a study of blood T cell repertoires in COVID-19. Clones were read by immunoSEQ multiplex PCR, and TCRdb kept only the in-frame ones, dropping some. The data hold some 16,000 clones, with more than 75% observed a single time. The sample taken for sequencing was peripheral blood. This TCR was recovered from a human donor in a cohort sampled during active COVID-19.

The CDR3 nucleotides read TGCGCCAGCAGCCGGACACGGAACCCTAGCACAGATACGCAGTATTTT. This codes for CASSRTRNPSTDTQYF. The chain employs TRBV4-3 and TRBJ2-3; D is perhaps TRBD1 (5 bases). The length of the CDR3 is 16 residues. From germline, CDR1 is LGHNA and CDR2 YSLEER. V dropped 4 bases and J dropped 0 bases, with 14 bases sitting between them.